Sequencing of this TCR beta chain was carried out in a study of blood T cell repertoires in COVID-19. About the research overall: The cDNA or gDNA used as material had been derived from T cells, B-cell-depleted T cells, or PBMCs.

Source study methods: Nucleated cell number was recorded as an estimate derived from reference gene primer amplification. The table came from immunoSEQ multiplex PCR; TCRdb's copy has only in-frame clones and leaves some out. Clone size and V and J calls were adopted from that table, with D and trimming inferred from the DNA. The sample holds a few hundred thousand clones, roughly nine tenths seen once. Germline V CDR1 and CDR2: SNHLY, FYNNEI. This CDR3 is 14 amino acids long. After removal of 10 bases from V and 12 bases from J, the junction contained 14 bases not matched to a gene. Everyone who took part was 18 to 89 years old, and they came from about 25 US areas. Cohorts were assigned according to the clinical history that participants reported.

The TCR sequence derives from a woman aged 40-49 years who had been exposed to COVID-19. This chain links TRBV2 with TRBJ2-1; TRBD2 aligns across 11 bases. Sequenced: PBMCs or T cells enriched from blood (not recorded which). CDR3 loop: CATLLAGGGGGQFF. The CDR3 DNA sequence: TGTGCCACGCTGCTAGCGGGAGGCGGCGGGGGGCAGTTCTTC.